Below are 21 T cell receptor beta chains sequenced from a single sample in a study of CD8 T cells in Susac syndrome. Random hexamers were used to reverse transcribe the RNA input (about 0.45 to 1 ug). Each CDR3 protein is one row after TCRdb ran MiXCR on the immunoSEQ multiplex PCR reads. The repertoire holds a few hundred thousand distinct CDR3 sequences, around 84% seen once, with over 0.09% in the top ten. Input material: CD8+ T cells from PBMCs. The receptors were gathered from a human donor with multiple sclerosis.

This clonotype was picked up a small number of times. The V call is TRBV27, the J call TRBJ2-2; D is ambiguous. From germline, CDR1 is MNHEY and CDR2 SMNVEV (reference sequence). The length of the CDR3 is 13 residues. V was pared by 3 bases and J by 6 bases, with 8 bases between. The chain's CDR3 is CASSFGGAGELFF. Written as DNA, the CDR3 is TGTGCCAGCAGTTTTGGTGGGGCCGGGGAGCTGTTTTTT.

The chain couples TRBV9 to TRBJ2-1, with no clear D. Between the trimmed V and J ends, which lost 7 bases and 0 bases, there was a span of 5 bases. Germline lookup yields CDR1 SGDLS and CDR2 YYNGEE. The CDR3 runs 12 residues. CDR3 sequence (DNA): TGTGCCAGCCAGAGCTCCTACAATGAGCAGTTCTTC. Encoded protein: CASQSSYNEQFF.

The rearrangement joins TRBV2 to TRBJ2-1; D ambiguous. The V gene's germline CDR1 is SNHLY and CDR2 FYNNEI. V shed 1 base and J shed 4 bases, with 2 bases lying between them. This CDR3 spans 12 amino acids. The CDR3 sequence: CASSEEYNEQFF. The CDR3 DNA reads TGTGCCAGCAGTGAAGAATACAATGAGCAGTTCTTC.

V gene TRBV2 combines with J gene TRBJ2-7; possibly TRBD1 or TRBD2 for D (5 bases each). This CDR3 comprises 12 residues. V shed 8 bases and J shed 5 bases, with 13 bases lying between them. CDR1 is SNHLY and CDR2 is FYNNEI in the germline V gene. CDR3 sequence: CASRGAGNEQYF. The CDR3 DNA reads TGTGCCAGCCGGGGAGCAGGGAACGAGCAGTACTTC.

The chain has TRBV7-9 and TRBJ1-3; no clear D gene. This CDR3 has 16 residues. Per germline, CDR1 SEHNR and CDR2 FQNEAQ (reference sequence). The V and J ends lost 7 bases and 3 bases respectively, with 19 bases between them. The CDR3 DNA sequence: TGTGCCAGCACCCCCCTGGAAGGTTCGAGTGGAAACACCATATATTTT. It codes for CASTPLEGSSGNTIYF.

The chain links TRBV24-1 to TRBJ2-2, with 8 bases aligning to TRBD2. The CDR3 totals 15 residues. CDR1 KGHDR and CDR2 SFDVKD come from the germline V gene. The J segment lost 4 bases and the V segment lost 3 bases, leaving 3 bases of the junction unmatched. CDR3 protein: CATSDSGSITGELFF. Here the CDR3 DNA reads TGTGCCACCAGTGATAGCGGGAGCATCACCGGGGAGCTGTTTTTT.

In DNA, the CDR3 is TGTGCCACCCGGGGACAGTGGAATTCACCCCTCCACTTT. Encoded protein: CATRGQWNSPLHF. This chain links TRBV18 with TRBJ1-6, with TRBD1 matching over 7 bases. Looked up from germline, CDR1 is KGHSH and CDR2 is LQKENI. The CDR3 extends over 13 amino acids. V gave up 10 bases and J gave up 7 bases; unmatched junction bases: 7. The full variable domain, its missing parts supplied by reference TRBV18 and TRBJ1-6, is NAGVMQNPRHLVRRRGQEARLRCSPMKGHSHVYWYRQLPEEGLKFMVYLQKENIIDESGMPKERFSAEFPKEGPSILRIQQVVRGDSAAYFCATRGQWNSPLHFGNGTRLTVT.

The CDR3 loop is CASSLPRDKRTQYF. For the CDR3, the DNA is TGTGCCAGCAGCCTTCCCCGGGACAAGAGGACCCAGTACTTC. V is TRBV3-1 and J is TRBJ2-5; a possible D gene is TRBD1 (6 bases). The CDR3 consists of 14 residues. V gave up 4 bases and J gave up 7 bases, with 16 bases separating them. In germline, CDR1 is LGHDT, CDR2 YNNKEL (reference sequence).

V is TRBV7-9 and J is TRBJ1-6; D perhaps matches TRBD1 (6 bases). This CDR3 spans 15 amino acids. Trimming shortened V by 5 bases and J by 8 bases, and 16 bases separated the two germline ends. Germline CDR1 reads SEHNR; CDR2 reads FQNEAQ (reference sequence). For the CDR3, the DNA is TGTGCCAGCAGCCTAAGGGTGGACAGTTATTCACCCCTCCACTTT. Its translation is CASSLRVDSYSPLHF.

The chain uses TRBV27 and TRBJ1-5, with TRBD1 as a possible D gene (5 bases). CDR1 and CDR2 (germline): MNHEY, SMNVEV (reference sequence). The CDR3 is 11 residues long. V lost 5 bases and J lost 11, with 10 bases in between. This CDR3 reads CASSRGGAQHF. The CDR3 bases are TGTGCCAGCAGTCGGGGGGGTGCCCAGCATTTT.

The chain links TRBV27 to TRBJ2-3; the D is unclear. The CDR3 totals 16 residues. The germline V gene has CDR1 MNHEY and CDR2 SMNVEV (reference sequence). V lost 6 bases and J 1 base, leaving 17 bases between the germline ends. The DNA of the CDR3 is TGTGCCAGCAGCCGGATTTTAGCCAAGGGCACAGATACGCAGTATTTT. Amino acid sequence: CASSRILAKGTDTQYF.

The rearrangement uses TRBV5-5 and TRBJ2-7; possibly TRBD1 for D (5 bases). The CDR3 is made up of 15 amino acids. V lost 3 bases and J 0 bases, leaving 13 bases between the germline ends. Germline lookup yields CDR1 SGHKS and CDR2 YYEKEE (reference sequence). Written as DNA, the CDR3 is TGTGCCAGCAGCTCGACCAGGGTTACCTCCTACGAGCAGTACTTC. Translating it yields CASSSTRVTSYEQYF.

This chain's CDR3 is CASSSPDRGYGYTF. The CDR3 bases are TGTGCCAGCAGTTCCCCGGACAGGGGCTATGGCTACACCTTC. This sequence joins TRBV28 and TRBJ1-2, with TRBD1 identical over 9 bases. The CDR3 is 14 residues long. After removal of 4 bases from V and 4 bases from J, the junction contained 4 bases not matched to a gene. Germline V gene sequence: CDR1 MDHEN, CDR2 SYDVKM.

The rearrangement uses TRBV11-2 and TRBJ1-2, with 11 bases lining up with TRBD1. CDR3 length equals 16 residues. From germline, CDR1 is SGHAT and CDR2 FQNNGV. Trimming at V came to 6 bases and at J to 6 bases, leaving 12 bases not matched to a gene. The CDR3, as DNA: TGTGCCAGCAGTTTAAGCGACCGGACAGGGGGCAATGGCTACACCTTC. Translation: CASSLSDRTGGNGYTF.

The chain recombines TRBV7-6 with TRBJ2-4, with TRBD2 matching over 10 bases. The germline CDR1 and CDR2 sequences are SGHVS and FNYEAQ. With V trimmed by 1 base and J by 7 bases, 7 bases remained unmatched. The CDR3 is 16 residues long. CDR3 bases: TGTGCCAGCAGCTTAGATGCCCAGCGGGGGGGGAACATTCAGTACTTC. As protein: CASSLDAQRGGNIQYF.

The rearrangement uses TRBV7-9 and TRBJ2-7; no clear D. The length of the CDR3 is 12 residues. Deletions cut 3 bases from V and 6 bases from J, with 9 bases between. CDR1 is SEHNR and CDR2 is FQNEAQ in the germline V gene (reference sequence). CDR3 sequence (DNA): TGTGCCAGCAGCTTTAACCCCATCGAGCAGTACTTC. It is translated as CASSFNPIEQYF.

Of note for this clonotype: At one boundary the junction diverges from the germline segment, which might be a read error. The gene calls are TRBV7-7 and TRBJ1-1; TRBD1 matches at 10 bases. The V gene's germline CDR1 is SSHAT and CDR2 FNYEAQ (reference sequence). The CDR3 has 19 amino acids. CDR3 region: CASSLLRRTGGPGNTEAFF. CDR3 nucleotides: TGTGCTAGCAGCTTATTACGGCGGACAGGGGGTCCGGGGAACACTGAAGCTTTCTTT.

This chain joins TRBV13 and TRBJ2-1, with D uncertain. The germline V gene has CDR1 PRHDT and CDR2 FYEKMQ (reference sequence). This CDR3 comprises 13 residues. Trimming pared 0 bases from V and 5 bases from J, leaving 5 bases between. CDR3 residues: CASSLGLDNEQFF. CDR3 in DNA: TGTGCCAGCAGCTTAGGCCTAGACAATGAGCAGTTCTTC.

The rearrangement joins TRBV10-1 to TRBJ2-7, with a weak D call TRBD2 (5 bases). Trimming stripped 2 bases from V and 2 bases from J, with 10 bases between. Germline CDR1 is WNHNN and CDR2 is SYGVQD (reference sequence). CDR3 length: 14 residues. The CDR3 DNA reads TGCGCCAGCAGTGAGAGTAGCGCTCCCTACGAGCAGTACTTC. It encodes CASSESSAPYEQYF.

The CDR3 is CASSEPGLADNEQFF. CDR3 bases: TGTGCCAGCAGCGAACCGGGACTAGCGGACAATGAGCAGTTCTTC. This chain uses TRBV3-1 with TRBJ2-1, with 11 bases fitting TRBD2. In germline, CDR1 is LGHDT, CDR2 YNNKEL (reference sequence). The CDR3 sequence is 15 residues long. The V gene end was trimmed by 5 bases and the J gene end by 5 bases; junction bases not matched to a gene: 5.

The chain uses TRBV7-8 and TRBJ2-7; 7 bases line up with TRBD1. Losses at the gene ends were 1 base for V and 0 bases for J; bases not matched to a gene: 6. Germline-derived CDR1 and CDR2 are SGHVS and FQNEAQ. The CDR3 is 16 amino acids. The CDR3 region has the DNA TGTGCCAGCAGCTTAGGGACAGGATCCTTCTCCTACGAGCAGTACTTC. This encodes CASSLGTGSFSYEQYF.